This T cell receptor beta chain came from a study of blood T cells in healthy people across ages. Those donating, healthy Caucasian individuals from Russia, were aged about 6 to 95. Through a sample-barcoded 5' primer and a J-beta primer mix, a second PCR was run for roughly 6 to 11 cycles. TCRdb processed the 5' RACE reads anew with MiXCR; each CDR3 protein has one entry. Counted here are 1.5 million to 2 million distinct CDR3 sequences, about 35% occurring once; the ten biggest clones make up about 10%. Between the trimmed V and J ends, which lost 7 bases and 3 bases, there was a span of 18 bases. The V gene's germline CDR1 is MNHEY and CDR2 SMNVEV (reference sequence). There are 15 residues in the CDR3.

J is TRBJ1-1 and V is TRBV27; the D gene is possibly TRBD1 (6 bases). This receptor was identified in a woman in her thirties in good health. Specimen: blood. CDR3: CASTQGGVMDTEAFF. Here the CDR3 DNA reads TGTGCCAGCACCCAAGGGGGAGTGATGGACACTGAAGCTTTCTTT.